This T cell receptor (beta chain) was profiled in a study of blood T cell repertoires in COVID-19. Whole-study context: Italy, Spain and the United States were the sources of the convalescent and acute COVID-19 samples. From T cells, B-cell-depleted T cells, or PBMCs came the material, which was cDNA or gDNA.

Source study methods: Nucleated cell number was recorded as an estimate derived from reference gene primer amplification. Generated by immunoSEQ multiplex PCR, the TCRdb table keeps only in-frame clones and is missing some. The V and J calls and clone size were taken over from that table, and D and trimming were inferred from the DNA. The sample lists about 220,000 clones; 80% were seen once. The V end lost 8 bases, the J end lost 1 base, and 17 bases lay between the germline ends. Germline CDR1 and CDR2: ENHRY and SYGVKD. The CDR3 consists of 15 residues. In its sample, this clone was seen once. Sequences were obtained from peripheral blood. This clonotype originated in an older woman with acute or convalescent COVID-19. This chain connects TRBV10-3 to TRBJ2-5; a possible D gene is TRBD1 (5 bases). The DNA for the CDR3 is TGTGCCATCTCGGTGGGGCCCGGGCTCCAAGAGACCCAGTACTTC. The encoded protein is CAISVGPGLQETQYF.